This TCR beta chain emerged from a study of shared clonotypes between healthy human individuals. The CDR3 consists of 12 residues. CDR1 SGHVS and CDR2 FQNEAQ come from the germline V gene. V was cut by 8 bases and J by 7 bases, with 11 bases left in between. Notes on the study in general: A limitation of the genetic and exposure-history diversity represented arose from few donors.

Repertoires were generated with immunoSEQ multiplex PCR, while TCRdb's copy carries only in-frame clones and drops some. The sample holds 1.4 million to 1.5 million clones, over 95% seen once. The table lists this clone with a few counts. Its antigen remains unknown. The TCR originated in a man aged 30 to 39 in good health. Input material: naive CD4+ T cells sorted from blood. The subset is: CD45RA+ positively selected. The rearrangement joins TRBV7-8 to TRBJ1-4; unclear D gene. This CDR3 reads CASQDWTEKLFF. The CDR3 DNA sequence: TGTGCCAGCCAAGACTGGACTGAAAAACTGTTTTTT. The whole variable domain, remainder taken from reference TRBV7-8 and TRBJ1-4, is GAGVSQSPRYKVAKRGQDVALRCDPISGHVSLFWYQQALGQGPEFLTYFQNEAQLDKSGLPSDRFFAERPEGSVSTLKIQRTQQEDSAVYLCASQDWTEKLFFGSGTQLSVL.